A single sample gave rise to the 32 T cell receptor beta chains below, sequenced in a study of Ad26.COV2.S vaccination and SARS-CoV-2 variants. Treatment given: roughly 20 received Ad26.COV2.S at low or high dose, single or two shots; 5 received placebo; per-sample allocation not given. Following the first vaccine or placebo injection, samples were taken on day 63. The repertoire was sequenced with immunoSEQ multiplex PCR; TCRdb's copy has only in-frame clones and lacks some. Of roughly 240,000 clones in the sample, approximately 90% were seen once. The sequences come from peripheral blood, collected in a trial of Ad26.COV2.S vaccine versus placebo. These receptors all come from a person aged 18-60 years who received the Ad26.COV2.S COVID-19 vaccine or a placebo.

V gene TRBV7-9 combines with J gene TRBJ2-2; possible D gene TRBD1, 6 bases. The germline V and J ends were trimmed by 5 bases and 2 bases, with 15 bases remaining between them. CDR3 length equals 16 residues. Per germline, CDR1 SEHNR and CDR2 FQNEAQ (reference sequence). In DNA, the CDR3 is TGTGCCAGCAGCACCCCCGGGACACCAAACACCGGGGAGCTGTTTTTT. Translated, it gives CASSTPGTPNTGELFF.

This clone showed up just a few times. The chain uses TRBV9 and TRBJ1-1; D may be TRBD1 (5 bases). The CDR3 runs to 14 residues. With 2 bases removed from V and 0 bases from J, the gap between germline ends came to 8 bases. Germline CDR1 reads SGDLS; CDR2 reads YYNGEE. The CDR3 nucleotides are TGTGCCAGCAGCGTGGGACGGCTGAACACTGAAGCTTTCTTT. Amino acid sequence: CASSVGRLNTEAFF.

Written as DNA, the CDR3 is TGTGCCACCAGCAGAGATAAAACTAGCGGGACCCCCTACGAGCAGTACTTC. Translation gives CATSRDKTSGTPYEQYF. The chain combines TRBV15 with TRBJ2-7, with 10 nucleotides matching TRBD2. This CDR3 comprises 17 residues. Germline V gene sequence: CDR1 LNHNV, CDR2 YYDKDF (reference sequence). V was clipped by 0 bases and J by 2 bases; unmatched bases: 7.

This clone is a singleton in its sample. This chain uses TRBV3-1 (or the pseudogene TRBV3-2) with TRBJ2-5, with 11 bases that match TRBD2. Losses at the gene ends were 1 base for V and 5 bases for J; bases not matched to a gene: 12. CDR1 is LGHDT, CDR2 YNNKEL, per germline (reference sequence). The CDR3 length is 18 residues. In DNA form, the CDR3 reads TGTGCCAGCAGCCAAGTGTTCCTGACTAGCGGGGAATGGGAGACCCAGTACTTC. The encoded protein is CASSQVFLTSGEWETQYF.

The chain is built from TRBV5-1 and TRBJ2-1; 7 positions agree with TRBD2. Germline V gene data show CDR1 as SGHRS and CDR2 as YFSETQ. J lost 0 bases, V lost 5 bases, and 11 bases had no gene match. The CDR3 has 17 residues. The CDR3 reads CASREGLEISSYNEQFF. The CDR3 DNA follows: TGCGCCAGCAGGGAAGGACTAGAGATCAGCTCCTACAATGAGCAGTTCTTC. The full variable domain, with the rest looked up from reference TRBV5-1 and TRBJ2-1, is KAGVTQTPRYLIKTRGQQVTLSCSPISGHRSVSWYQQTPGQGLQFLFEYFSETQRNKGNFPGRFSGRQFSNSRSEMNVSTLELGDSALYLCASREGLEISSYNEQFFGPGTRLTVL.

The chain's CDR3 is CASSLVDAEAFF. The CDR3 DNA follows: TGTGCCAGCAGCTTGGTGGATGCCGAAGCTTTCTTT. J is TRBJ1-1 and V is TRBV5-6; unclear D gene. This CDR3 spans 12 amino acids. V gave up 0 bases and J gave up 8 bases, with 8 bases separating them. The germline CDR1 and CDR2 sequences are SGHDT and YYEEEE.

V usage is TRBV5-1 and J usage is TRBJ2-3; a possible D gene is TRBD2 (7 bases). The CDR3 covers 17 residues. V was trimmed by 4 bases and J by 1 base, leaving 19 bases between them. Germline V gene lookup returns CDR1 SGHRS and CDR2 YFSETQ. CDR3 in DNA: TGCGCCAGCAGCCCCAGGGAGGGGGGCGTCGGCACAGATACGCAGTATTTT. Amino acid sequence: CASSPREGGVGTDTQYF.

The rearrangement uses TRBV30 and TRBJ1-6, with a possible D match to TRBD1 (6 bases). This CDR3 has 16 amino acids. Germline CDR1 GTSNPN, CDR2 SVGIG (reference sequence). Trimming took off 0 bases at V and 7 bases at J, with 16 bases between the two ends. DNA of the CDR3: TGTGCCTGGAGTGTACTCGGGGGCCTGGGGAATTCACCCCTCCACTTT. As protein: CAWSVLGGLGNSPLHF.

This clone was counted a single time. V and J are TRBV10-3 and TRBJ1-6; D call uncertain. The CDR3 has 15 residues. From germline, CDR1 is ENHRY and CDR2 SYGVKD. Trimming took 0 bases from V and 10 from J, leaving 13 bases between them. In DNA, the CDR3 is TGTGCCATCAGTGAGTCGAACTTTATGGCATCACCCCTCCACTTT. Protein sequence: CAISESNFMASPLHF.

V gene TRBV19 combines with J gene TRBJ1-4; D gene ambiguous. Germline lookup yields CDR1 LNHDA and CDR2 SQIVND (reference sequence). The CDR3 is made up of 15 amino acids. The V end was cut by 5 bases, the J end by 7 bases, with 17 bases between. The CDR3 bases are TGTGCCAGTAGTGCCCGATTTTTTGCGGGTGAAAAACTGTTTTTT. The encoded protein is CASSARFFAGEKLFF.

J is TRBJ2-1 and V is TRBV5-1; 12 bases map to TRBD2. Trimming cost V 0 bases and J 7 bases; bases outside gene matches: 5. Per germline, CDR1 SGHRS and CDR2 YFSETQ. CDR3 size: 16 residues. The CDR3 DNA follows: TGCGCCAGCAGCTTGGAGCTAGCGGGAGGGTCGAATGAGCAGTTCTTC. It specifies CASSLELAGGSNEQFF.

The chain is built from TRBV3-1 (or the pseudogene TRBV3-2) and TRBJ2-6, with D hard to call. CDR3 length equals 13 residues. Germline V gives CDR1 LGHDT, CDR2 YNNKEL (reference sequence). V gave up 8 bases and J gave up 1 base, with 6 bases separating them. The CDR3 bases are TGTGCCAGCTGGGCTTCTGGGGCCAACGTCCTGACTTTC. This gives the protein CASWASGANVLTF.

V is TRBV24-1 and J is TRBJ1-2, with 8 bases that match TRBD1. The germline V gene encodes CDR1 KGHDR and CDR2 SFDVKD. This CDR3 has 15 residues. The V and J ends lost 4 bases and 2 bases, in that order; junction bases with no gene match: 5. The CDR3 region has the DNA TGTGCCACCAGTGACCGGACAGGGCCGAACTATGGCTACACCTTC. This sequence encodes CATSDRTGPNYGYTF.

The chain combines TRBV11-3 with TRBJ2-2; D is undetermined. CDR1 and CDR2 from the germline V gene are SGHNT and YENEEA. The length of the CDR3 is 13 residues. V was trimmed by 1 base and J by 8 bases, leaving 8 bases between them. CDR3 bases: TGTGCCAGCAGCTTAGTGACCGGGGGGGAGCTGTTTTTT. It is translated as CASSLVTGGELFF.

The rearrangement uses TRBV7-9 and TRBJ2-7; D tentatively fits TRBD1 or TRBD2 (5 bases each). Germline values: CDR1 SEHNR, CDR2 FQNEAQ (reference sequence). The CDR3 is 15 amino acids. The V end lost 1 base, the J end lost 3 bases, and 13 bases lay between the germline ends. The CDR3 spells CASSLESWDGYEQYF. The CDR3 region has the DNA TGTGCCAGCAGCTTAGAGAGTTGGGACGGCTACGAGCAGTACTTC.

The genes are TRBV6-4 and TRBJ2-1; the D is unclear. This CDR3 has 10 amino acids. The germline V gene has CDR1 MRHNA and CDR2 SNTAGT. Trimming stripped 7 bases from V and 4 bases from J, with 2 bases between. The CDR3 region is CASTYNEQFF. The CDR3 nucleotides are TGTGCCAGCACTTACAATGAGCAGTTCTTC.

This chain connects TRBV18 to TRBJ2-7, with a weak D call TRBD2 (6 bases). There are 15 residues in the CDR3. Germline V gene data show CDR1 as KGHSH and CDR2 as LQKENI. Trimming removed 3 bases at V and 0 bases at J, with 12 bases between. CDR3 sequence reads: CASSPGSLSSYEQYF. The DNA of the CDR3 is TGTGCCAGCTCACCCGGGAGTCTTAGCTCCTACGAGCAGTACTTC. Based on the CDR3 plus reference TRBV18 and TRBJ2-7, the full variable domain is NAGVMQNPRHLVRRRGQEARLRCSPMKGHSHVYWYRQLPEEGLKFMVYLQKENIIDESGMPKERFSAEFPKEGPSILRIQQVVRGDSAAYFCASSPGSLSSYEQYFGPGTRLTVT.

The chain employs TRBV9 and TRBJ2-1, with unresolved D. Germline values: CDR1 SGDLS, CDR2 YYNGEE. The CDR3 loop spans 14 amino acids. V lost 5 bases and J 2 bases, leaving 11 bases between the germline ends. The CDR3 coding sequence is TGTGCCAGCAGTTCAGGCGGAACCTACAATGAGCAGTTCTTC. It encodes CASSSGGTYNEQFF.

Here the CDR3 reads CASSLGGTGATGELFF. The CDR3 DNA reads TGTGCCAGCAGCTTAGGTGGGACAGGGGCCACCGGGGAGCTGTTTTTT. The chain joins TRBV11-2 to TRBJ2-2; 10 bases line up with TRBD1. CDR3 length equals 16 residues. Per germline, CDR1 SGHAT and CDR2 FQNNGV. After removal of 1 base from V and 4 bases from J, the junction contained 3 bases not matched to a gene.

The chain uses TRBV2 and TRBJ2-2; D might be TRBD2 (6 bases). Trimming took off 5 bases at V and 5 bases at J, with 21 bases between the two ends. The CDR3 spans 17 residues. CDR1 is SNHLY and CDR2 is FYNNEI in the germline V gene. Here the CDR3 reads CASSSPFIRRETGELFF. The CDR3 DNA reads TGTGCCAGCAGTTCACCATTTATTCGACGGGAGACCGGGGAGCTGTTTTTT.

This chain joins TRBV24-1 and TRBJ2-5; 8 positions agree with TRBD1. Germline values: CDR1 KGHDR, CDR2 SFDVKD. The CDR3 runs 14 residues. The V segment lost 4 bases and the J segment 5 bases; nucleotides outside the gene matches: 5. CDR3 coding DNA: TGTGCCACCAGTGAGCAGGGGGCTGGTGAGACCCAGTACTTC. Translated: CATSEQGAGETQYF.

The chain has TRBV27 and TRBJ2-3; tentatively, D is TRBD2 (5 bases). Trimming removed 2 bases from V and 4 bases from J, with 13 bases in between. This CDR3 is 15 amino acids long. Looked up from germline, CDR1 is MNHEY and CDR2 is SMNVEV (reference sequence). The CDR3 reads CASSLSRTVADTQYF. Written as DNA, the CDR3 is TGTGCCAGCAGTTTAAGTAGGACTGTCGCAGATACGCAGTATTTT.

The CDR3 loop reads CASSYLGEQFF. In DNA form, the CDR3 reads TGTGCCAGCAGTTACCTAGGGGAGCAGTTCTTC. The V and J genes are TRBV28 and TRBJ2-1, with no clear D. The germline V gene has CDR1 MDHEN and CDR2 SYDVKM. The CDR3 runs 11 residues. Trimming pared 4 bases from V and 10 bases from J, leaving 8 bases between.

V is TRBV4-2 and J is TRBJ2-5; weak D call: TRBD2 (6 bases). The V and J ends lost 1 base and 5 bases respectively, with 17 bases between them. In germline, CDR1 is LGHNA, CDR2 YNFKEQ. CDR3 size: 16 residues. CDR3 loop: CASSQGLRDLGETQYF. CDR3 in DNA: TGTGCCAGCAGCCAAGGTCTTAGGGACTTAGGGGAGACCCAGTACTTC.

This chain connects TRBV11-2 to TRBJ2-5; D unresolved. The V end lost 3 bases, the J end lost 1 base, and 12 bases lay between the germline ends. The CDR3 has 15 residues. Germline V gives CDR1 SGHAT, CDR2 FQNNGV. The CDR3 protein is CASSFGYGGQETQYF. The CDR3 DNA sequence: TGTGCCAGCAGCTTCGGATACGGCGGCCAAGAGACCCAGTACTTC. Variable domain in full (rest from reference TRBV11-2 and TRBJ2-5): EAGVAQSPRYKIIEKRQSVAFWCNPISGHATLYWYQQILGQGPKLLIQFQNNGVVDDSQLPKDRFSAERLKGVDSTLKIQPAKLEDSAVYLCASSFGYGGQETQYFGPGTRLLVL.

The rearrangement links TRBV7-9 to TRBJ2-1; a possible D gene is TRBD2 (5 bases). V shed 3 bases and J shed 2 bases, with 8 bases lying between them. This CDR3 is 14 amino acids long. Germline lookup yields CDR1 SEHNR and CDR2 FQNEAQ (reference sequence). CDR3 sequence reads: CASSLREPYNEQFF. Written as DNA, the CDR3 is TGTGCCAGCAGCTTGAGGGAACCCTACAATGAGCAGTTCTTC. Variable domain in full (rest from reference TRBV7-9 and TRBJ2-1): DTGVSQNPRHKITKRGQNVTFRCDPISEHNRLYWYRQTLGQGPEFLTYFQNEAQLEKSRLLSDRFSAERPKGSFSTLEIQRTEQGDSAMYLCASSLREPYNEQFFGPGTRLTVL.

The chain combines TRBV5-1 with TRBJ2-1; D tentatively reads TRBD1 or TRBD2 (7 bases each). The CDR3 is 16 amino acids. Germline V gives CDR1 SGHRS, CDR2 YFSETQ. V was trimmed by 4 bases and J by 7 bases, leaving 21 bases between them. CDR3 sequence reads: CASSTEGTAGRNEQFF. The CDR3 coding sequence is TGCGCCAGCAGCACTGAGGGGACAGCGGGAAGGAATGAGCAGTTCTTC.

This clone was picked up a small number of times. The chain uses TRBV15 and TRBJ2-5; D could derive from TRBD1 or TRBD2 (5 bases each). The CDR3 sequence is 15 residues long. The germline V gene encodes CDR1 LNHNV and CDR2 YYDKDF (reference sequence). Trimming took 6 bases from V and 5 from J, leaving 19 bases between them. In nucleotides, the CDR3 is TGTGCCACCAGTTCGTGGTCCAGAGGGACGGAGACCCAGTACTTC. Protein: CATSSWSRGTETQYF.

Regarding this clone: It is likely a read error, because the conserved phenylalanine at the end of the CDR3 is missing. The limits of the CDR3 on the DNA are not certain, so only TCRdb's listed CDR3 is given. The chain joins TRBV29-1 to TRBJ1-1. Germline CDR1 is SQVTM and CDR2 is ANQGSEA. The CDR3 has 11 residues if both end residues are counted. CDR3 in amino acids: CSVENTRALEL.

The V call is TRBV10-3, the J call TRBJ2-5, with 10 nucleotides matching TRBD1. This CDR3 contains 17 residues. Germline V gene sequence: CDR1 ENHRY, CDR2 SYGVKD. The J segment lost 4 bases and the V segment lost 3 bases, leaving 11 bases of the junction unmatched. The CDR3 region is CAISDLTSGTGAETQYF. The CDR3 coding sequence is TGTGCCATCAGTGACTTGACCTCCGGGACAGGGGCAGAGACCCAGTACTTC.

The rearrangement joins TRBV19 to TRBJ2-3; D ambiguous. Deletions cut 5 bases from V and 0 bases from J, with 9 bases between. Germline V gene sequence: CDR1 LNHDA, CDR2 SQIVND (reference sequence). The CDR3 length is 14 residues. Here the CDR3 reads CASSRTASTDTQYF. The CDR3 region has the DNA TGTGCCAGTAGTCGGACGGCTAGCACAGATACGCAGTATTTT.

The CDR3 region is CASSLGRGVSEQYF. The CDR3 nucleotides read TGCGCCAGCAGCTTGGGGCGCGGGGTAAGCGAGCAGTACTTC. The chain is built from TRBV5-1 and TRBJ2-7; perhaps TRBD2 as D (6 bases). Trimming cost V 0 bases and J 6 bases, with 13 bases left between them. This CDR3 comprises 14 residues. Germline CDR1 and CDR2: SGHRS and YFSETQ.